The clone carrying this T cell receptor beta chain was seen many times. Its antigen is undetermined. Unique molecular identifiers were used in preparing the TCRbeta library. TCRdb called the PCR reads again in MiXCR, with one record for every CDR3 protein. The table has around 270,000 distinct CDR3 sequences, around 10% seen once. These data belong to a study of T-cell reconstitution after alpha-beta-depleted transplantation in children. Regarding the study as a whole: Several hundred graft clones that had expanded were reportedly the source of alpha-beta T cells about two months after transplant.

Germline CDR1 SGHRS, CDR2 YFSETQ. The length of the CDR3 is 16 residues. V dropped 5 bases and J dropped 6 bases, with 24 bases sitting between them. This chain uses TRBV5-1 with TRBJ2-7, with a possible D match to TRBD2 (7 bases). Sequencing used PBMCs, obtained before TCRalphabeta/CD19-depleted stem cell transplant. The sequence came from a boy less than two years old with acute myeloid leukemia, due to receive a stem cell transplant. The DNA for the CDR3 is TGCGCCAGCAGTCATGGCGGGGGCCCCTTCAGGAGCGAGCAGTACTTC. It is translated as CASSHGGGPFRSEQYF. Looking up the rest from reference TRBV5-1 and TRBJ2-7 gives the full variable domain: KAGVTQTPRYLIKTRGQQVTLSCSPISGHRSVSWYQQTPGQGLQFLFEYFSETQRNKGNFPGRFSGRQFSNSRSEMNVSTLELGDSALYLCASSHGGGPFRSEQYFGPGTRLTVT.